Here is one TCR beta chain with its context. No antigen is known for it. Trimming removed 5 bases at V and 4 bases at J, with 5 bases between. CDR1 and CDR2 from the germline V gene are SQVTM and ANQGSEA. The CDR3 sequence is 11 residues long. The sample is drawn from a study of T-cell memory formation after mild COVID-19. The study, taken as a whole, reports: Pre-infection memory carried some responding clones, suggesting that cross-reactive memory joined.

TCRalpha and TCRbeta libraries used 5'RACE with constant-segment primers and UMIs. TCRdb called the 5' RACE reads again in MiXCR, with one record for every CDR3 protein. Among about 310,000 distinct CDR3 sequences listed, roughly a fifth were seen once. Sequenced: PBMCs or a T cell subset sorted from them (not recorded which). The V gene is TRBV29-1, the J gene TRBJ2-2; no firm D call. This receptor was taken from a man between 18 and 35 years old who had mild COVID-19 (a few samples of this study predate the infection). Cell type and time point are not known. The CDR3 loop reads CSVRSTGELFF. The CDR3 DNA sequence: TGCAGCGTTCGATCCACCGGGGAGCTGTTTTTT.